This TCR beta chain was profiled in a study of T-cell reconstitution after alpha-beta-depleted transplantation in children. TCRbeta library preparation incorporated unique molecular identifiers. One entry per CDR3 protein results from TCRdb running MiXCR on the PCR reads. Found here are about 580,000 distinct CDR3 sequences, 25% to 30% of them singletons; the top ten hold about 35%. J lost 5 bases, V lost 1 base, and 6 bases had no gene match. This CDR3 is built from 15 residues. Germline values: CDR1 MGHRA, CDR2 YSYEKL. The TCR was taken from a boy younger than two with Wiskott-Aldrich syndrome, due to receive a stem cell transplant. This chain links TRBV4-1 with TRBJ2-7; TRBD1 matches 9 bases. Material: PBMCs, obtained before TCRalphabeta/CD19-depleted stem cell transplant. The CDR3 bases are TGCGCCAGCAGCCAAGCCGGGACAGGGAAGGACGAGCAGTACTTC. Its protein is CASSQAGTGKDEQYF.